This T cell receptor beta chain stems from a study of shared clonotypes between healthy human individuals (dated by TCRdb to the early 2020s). Turning to the overall study: A few men and two women, aged 18 to 49 years, made up the cohort. For each donor, CD4 naive and CD4 memory were each given three plates, CD8 naive was given two plates, and CD8 memory was given one plate. To estimate repertoire size and how much clonotypes are shared between individuals, the study performed deep sequencing of blood TCR repertoires from 4 to 6 healthy adults. To increase sequencing depth and limit assay-specific biases, different laboratories used diverse techniques to prepare libraries and sequence TCR repertoires. Per donor, leukapheresis produced somewhere between about 0.94 and 9 billion PBMCs.

On this clone itself: What this receptor recognizes is not known. Base-call qualities are not available, and no considerably larger clone is one nucleotide away.

The donors were healthy, HIV-negative adults with no recently reported acute infections or vaccinations. Every donor was a Caucasian adult living in Nashville, Tennessee, USA. CD4+ T cells were enriched by magnetic negative selection, after which naive cells were positively selected on CD45RA and the negative fraction was taken as the memory subset. Blood was collected by leukapheresis, and PBMCs were isolated by Ficoll-Histopaque density gradient centrifugation and then cryopreserved in liquid nitrogen vapor phase. Purity and quantity of every magnetically sorted T cell population were checked by analytical flow cytometry. From each sorted fraction, genomic DNA was isolated and quantified by UV absorbance on a Nanodrop 2000c. Using the deep immunoSEQ assay, multiplex PCR amplified TCR CDR3 regions from genomic DNA. Genomic DNA extracted from each cell subset was distributed evenly over all wells of several immunoSEQ 96-well plates, and each plate served as one replicate. For sorted subsets, roughly 200 ng genomic DNA, equal to 30,000 or so T cell genomes, was loaded into each replicate PCR. Purified libraries were measured with a Qubit 3.0 fluorometer, size-checked on a Bioanalyzer 2100, and measured again with the KAPA Library Quantification kit. Every immunoSEQ 96-well plate was sequenced on a separate single-read 150-cycle Illumina NextSeq 550 flow cell. The authors' pipeline ran thus. Because only junctional sequences without quality scores were contained in the immunoSEQ output, filtering matching that applied to full-length reads could not be performed. To assign V/J genes and CDR3, sequences were annotated against IMGT germline references using PyIR, a Python wrapper for IgBLAST v1.9. Reads were removed for weak V/J assignments (E-value above 1e-6), missing CDR3, stop codons, out-of-frame junctions, or ambiguous translated residues. V3J clonotypes were defined as sequences sharing the same inferred V gene, J gene, and CDR3 amino acid sequence. Percentage overlap between repertoires was calculated by dividing the number of shared unique clonotypes by the size of the smaller repertoire. Three approaches were used to assess repertoire richness: RTK rarefaction, the Chao1 estimator, and Recon v2.1 estimates of unobserved clonotypes. Generation probabilities were computed with OLGA for all TCRbeta clonotypes obtained by the gDNA method from a few donors. In TCRdb, the immuneACCESS table is reduced to in-frame sequences with V and J assigned. These tables do not hold every clone; where another copy was compared, an unresolved V gene accounts for under half, and the others remain unexplained. The V and J calls and the clone size are those of that table, but D and trimming were determined from the DNA. The sample profile shows some 2,000,000 clones; over 85% of them were found once. 0.13% of the sample belongs to the ten largest clones.

The cysteine opens and the phenylalanine closes a CDR3 of 14 amino acids. The DNA shown is the 42-base CDR3, in frame from base 1. CDR1 and CDR2, looked up from the germline V gene, are SNHLY and FYNNEI. Cut back by 6 bases and 0 bases, the V and J ends lie 11 bases apart. Study-wide findings and limitations: Pairwise subsampling led to the expectation that sequencing depth would affect the degree of clonotype sharing among donors. The genetic and exposure-history diversity represented was limited by the small number of donors. When four donors were compared, the shared fraction of clonotypes was roughly 4.8% for naive CD4, over 3% for naive CD8, 2.3% for memory CD4, and 0.35% to 0.5% for memory CD8. Naive subsets generally had larger estimated clonotype richness than memory subsets did. Compared with non-shared clonotypes, the clonotypes found in all four sorted-subset donors had higher generation probabilities. Rarefaction of sorted-subset datasets indicated incomplete sequencing despite the large sequencing depth. Only blood was sampled, and tissue TCR repertoires likely differ from those in blood.

This receptor chain uses TRBV2 and TRBJ1-1; 5 matching bases give a weak D call of TRBD1. This receptor was identified in a young man in good health. The material sequenced was naive CD4+ T cells sorted from blood. The cell subset or site label corresponds to: CD45RA+ positively selected. The DNA reads TGTGCCAGCAGGAGACAGTCAATGAACACTGAAGCTTTCTTT. This sequence encodes CASRRQSMNTEAFF.